This TCR beta chain was sequenced during a study of cytomegalovirus exposure and HLA in healthy donors. Trimming stripped 8 bases from V and 6 bases from J, with 20 bases between. CDR1 is MDHEN, CDR2 SYDVKM, per germline. The CDR3 runs to 15 residues. General study points: The investigators catalogued 160 or so TCR beta chains as cytomegalovirus-associated.

This clone was observed a single time. Its specificity is not known. PCR was performed using 60 Vbeta and 13 Jbeta primers. Produced via immunoSEQ multiplex PCR; TCRdb's table is partial and in-frame only. The table lists 200,000 to 250,000 clones, about 85% of them singletons. The chain recombines TRBV28 with TRBJ2-1; D possibly corresponds to TRBD2 (6 bases). The TCR originated in a girl between 2 and 10 years old in good health and CMV-seronegative. Specimen: PBMCs. CDR3: CASGQKEGWRNEQFF. The CDR3 bases are TGTGCCAGCGGGCAGAAGGAGGGCTGGCGCAATGAGCAGTTCTTC. Supplemented by reference TRBV28 and TRBJ2-1, the full variable domain reads DVKVTQSSRYLVKRTGEKVFLECVQDMDHENMFWYRQDPGLGLRLIYFSYDVKMKEKGDIPEGYSVSREKKERFSLILESASTNQTSMYLCASGQKEGWRNEQFFGPGTRLTVL.